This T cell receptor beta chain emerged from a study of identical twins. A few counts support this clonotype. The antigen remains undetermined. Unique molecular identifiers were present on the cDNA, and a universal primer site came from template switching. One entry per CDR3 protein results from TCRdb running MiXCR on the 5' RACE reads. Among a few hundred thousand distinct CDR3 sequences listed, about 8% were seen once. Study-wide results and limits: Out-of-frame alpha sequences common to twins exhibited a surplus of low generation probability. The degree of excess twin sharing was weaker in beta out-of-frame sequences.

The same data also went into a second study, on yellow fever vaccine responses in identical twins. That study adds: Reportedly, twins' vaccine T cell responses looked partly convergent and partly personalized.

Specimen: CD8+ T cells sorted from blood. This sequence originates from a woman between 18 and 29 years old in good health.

Here the CDR3 reads CSAETSGGANEQFF. The CDR3 bases are TGCAGCGCCGAGACTAGCGGGGGGGCCAATGAGCAGTTCTTC. The chain employs TRBV20-1 and TRBJ2-1, with 14 bases lining up with TRBD2. CDR1 DFQATT and CDR2 SNEGSKA come from the germline V gene (reference sequence). This CDR3 comprises 14 residues.